The source of this T cell receptor (beta chain) is a study of vaccination and CD4 T cells after COVID-19. Overall study context: The convalescent population consisted of six males and four females, two of whom were of Hispanic ethnicity. Whole-study findings and limits: A median about 83% of convalescent patients' SARS-CoV-2-reactive clones emerged only after vaccination.

The trim removed 5 bases at V and 7 bases at J, leaving 7 bases unmatched. Per the germline V gene, CDR1 is DFQATT and CDR2 is SNEGSKA (reference sequence). CDR3 length equals 14 residues. Sequenced with the Oncomine TCR Beta short-read assay was DNA taken from cultured CD4+ T cells. Genomic DNA was taken out of cultured CD4+ T cells by extraction. TCRdb reprocessed the PCR reads with MiXCR, giving one entry per CDR3 protein. Of 20,000 to 25,000 distinct CDR3 sequences detected, about 66% appear once; the ten largest clones hold 3.7%. Treatment described: roughly 10-day PBMC culture with coronavirus spike peptide pools or control peptides (ViraFEST assay). This clonotype was seen a few times. Antigen specificity is unknown.

V gene TRBV20-1 combines with J gene TRBJ2-5; 13 positions agree with TRBD2. The receptor comes from a human donor who had recovered from COVID-19. The sample consisted of CD4+ T cells from blood, cultured in vitro. CDR3 region: CSAPGLAGVATQYF. CDR3 bases: TGCAGTGCTCCAGGACTAGCGGGAGTTGCGACCCAGTACTTC.